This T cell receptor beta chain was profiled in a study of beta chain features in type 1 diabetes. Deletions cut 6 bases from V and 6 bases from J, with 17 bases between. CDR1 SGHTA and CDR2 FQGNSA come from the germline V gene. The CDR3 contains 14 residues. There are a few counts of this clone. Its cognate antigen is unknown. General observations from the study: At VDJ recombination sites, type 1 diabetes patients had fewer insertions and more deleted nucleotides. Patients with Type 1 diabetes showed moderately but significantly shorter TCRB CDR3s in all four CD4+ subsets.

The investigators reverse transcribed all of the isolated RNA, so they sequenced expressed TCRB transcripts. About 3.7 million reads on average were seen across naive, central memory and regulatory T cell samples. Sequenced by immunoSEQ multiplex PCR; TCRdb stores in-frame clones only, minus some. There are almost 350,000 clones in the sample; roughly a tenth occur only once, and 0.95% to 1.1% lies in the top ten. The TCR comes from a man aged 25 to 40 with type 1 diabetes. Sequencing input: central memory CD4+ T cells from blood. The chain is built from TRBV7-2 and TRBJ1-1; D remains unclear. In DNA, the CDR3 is TGTGCCAGCAGACCCGACTGGGGAAACGCTGAAGCTTTCTTT. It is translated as CASRPDWGNAEAFF.